What follows is one TCR beta chain and its context. Its specificity is unknown. Germline V CDR1 and CDR2: KGHDR, SFDVKD. The CDR3 runs 17 residues. cDNA libraries for TRB were generated by 5' RACE incorporating UMI labels. TCRdb re-called the 5' RACE reads and gives one entry per CDR3 protein, without DNA. Seen in this sample are about 110,000 distinct CDR3 sequences; the ten most common clones hold 0.35% to 0.4%. These data belong to a study of CXCR3-negative and CXCR3-positive naive CD8 T cells. Across the whole study: Each library held about 1.5 +/- 0.3 million TRB reads, some 130 million in total. The study, taken as a whole, reports: Whereas memory cells differed, naive CXCR3-negative and CXCR3-positive cells shared similar TRBV-TRBJ usage. Fresh PBMCs served for most assays, and CXCR3 expression fell partially after cryopreservation. Across naive subsets, surface CD5 expression was comparable, and TCR strength was inferred from properties of the TRB CDR3. Naive cells with CXCR3 showed TRB CDR3s that were more hydrophobic than those in CXCR3-negative naive cells.

This chain joins TRBV24-1 and TRBJ2-2; the D call of TRBD2 rests on TCRdb alone, since no DNA is present to check it. The sequenced material came from naive CXCR3+ CD8+ T cells from blood. The subset here: CD45RO-CCR7+CD27+CD95- naive CD8+ T cells expressing CXCR3 (TNR3+). This TCR was recovered from a human donor in good health. Some clones in this sample may be carry-over from other donors' samples. The CDR3 reads CATSDGLAGGLTGELFF.